This T cell receptor (beta chain) was sequenced for a study of T cell responses to AZD1222 COVID-19 vaccine. Study-level findings and limits: The study found vaccine-associated CD4 TCRs spanning spike, dominant at 160-218 and 743-854. Donors were mostly white British, more females; clonal diversity possibly underestimated. Breadth and depth of Spike-specific TCRs rose after two AZD1222 doses.

Looked up from germline, CDR1 is MNHEY and CDR2 is SMNVEV (reference sequence). The CDR3 consists of 15 residues. V lost 2 bases, J lost 2 bases, and 9 bases lay in between. Data came from immunoSEQ multiplex PCR; TCRdb stores just in-frame clones and leaves some out. The table lists fewer than 80,000 clones, approximately 88% of them singletons. With respect to this clone: The antigen remains undetermined.

The V and J genes are TRBV27 and TRBJ2-2, with D maybe TRBD2 (5 bases). The receptor was isolated from an adult who received the MenACWY meningococcal vaccine as a control. Sequenced material: peripheral blood, taken 28 days after the second dose of the MenACWY control vaccine. The CDR3 protein is CASSLAGVNTGELFF. The CDR3 region has the DNA TGTGCCAGCAGTTTAGCGGGTGTCAACACCGGGGAGCTGTTTTTT.